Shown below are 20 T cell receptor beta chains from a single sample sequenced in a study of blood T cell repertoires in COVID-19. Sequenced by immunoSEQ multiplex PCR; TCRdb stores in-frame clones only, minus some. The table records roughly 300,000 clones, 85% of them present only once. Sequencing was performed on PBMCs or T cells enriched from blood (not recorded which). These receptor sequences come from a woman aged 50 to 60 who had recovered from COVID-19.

In nucleotides, the CDR3 is TGCGCCAGCAGTGACTCACCAACGGGGGGGACTTCACCCCTCCACTTT. Encoded protein: CASSDSPTGGTSPLHF. This chain joins TRBV10-2 and TRBJ1-6, with TRBD1 as a possible D gene (5 bases). Germline assignment: CDR1 WSHSY and CDR2 SAAADI. Trimming took off 3 bases at V and 9 bases at J, with 18 bases between the two ends. The CDR3 covers 16 residues.

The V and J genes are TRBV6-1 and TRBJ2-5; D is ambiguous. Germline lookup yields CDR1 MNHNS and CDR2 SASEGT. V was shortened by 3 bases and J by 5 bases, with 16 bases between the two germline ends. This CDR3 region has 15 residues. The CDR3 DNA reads TGTGCCAGCAGTGAGGTCGACACGGCGTCGGAGACCCAGTACTTC. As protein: CASSEVDTASETQYF.

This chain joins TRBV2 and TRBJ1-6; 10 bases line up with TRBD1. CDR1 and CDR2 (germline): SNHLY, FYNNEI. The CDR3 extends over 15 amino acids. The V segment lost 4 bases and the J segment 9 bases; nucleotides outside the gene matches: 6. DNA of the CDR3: TGTGCCAGCAGTGCCGAGGACAGGGGGATTTCACCCCTCCACTTT. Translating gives CASSAEDRGISPLHF.

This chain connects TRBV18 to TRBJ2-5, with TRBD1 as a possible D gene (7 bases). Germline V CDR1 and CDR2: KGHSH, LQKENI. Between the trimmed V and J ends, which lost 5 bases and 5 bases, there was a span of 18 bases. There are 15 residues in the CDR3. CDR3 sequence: CASSSPAGGGETQYF. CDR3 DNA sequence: TGTGCCAGCTCATCCCCGGCAGGGGGAGGCGAGACCCAGTACTTC.

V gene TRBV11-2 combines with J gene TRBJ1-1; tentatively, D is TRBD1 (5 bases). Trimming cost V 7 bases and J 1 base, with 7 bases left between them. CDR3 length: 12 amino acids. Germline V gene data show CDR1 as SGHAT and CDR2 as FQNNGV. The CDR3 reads CASTGGNTEAFF. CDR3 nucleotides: TGTGCCAGCACCGGGGGGAACACTGAAGCTTTCTTT.

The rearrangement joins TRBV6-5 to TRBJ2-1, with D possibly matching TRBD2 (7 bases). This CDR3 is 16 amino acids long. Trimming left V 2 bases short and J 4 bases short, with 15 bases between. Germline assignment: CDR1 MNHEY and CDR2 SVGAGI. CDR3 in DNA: TGTGCCAGCAGTTACCCGAGGGGGGAGGGGTACAATGAGCAGTTCTTC. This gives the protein CASSYPRGEGYNEQFF.

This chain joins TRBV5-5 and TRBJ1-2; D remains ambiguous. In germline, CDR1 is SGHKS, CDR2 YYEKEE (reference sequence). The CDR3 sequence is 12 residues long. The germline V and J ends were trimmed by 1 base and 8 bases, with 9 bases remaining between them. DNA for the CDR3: TGTGCCAGCAGCTTGTCAGCGGCGGGCTACACCTTC. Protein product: CASSLSAAGYTF.

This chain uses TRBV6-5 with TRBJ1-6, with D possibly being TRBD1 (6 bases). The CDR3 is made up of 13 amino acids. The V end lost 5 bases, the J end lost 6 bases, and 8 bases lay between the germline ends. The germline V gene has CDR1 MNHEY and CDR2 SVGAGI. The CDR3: CASSRDTNSPLHF. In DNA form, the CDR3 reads TGTGCCAGCAGTCGGGACACTAATTCACCCCTCCACTTT.

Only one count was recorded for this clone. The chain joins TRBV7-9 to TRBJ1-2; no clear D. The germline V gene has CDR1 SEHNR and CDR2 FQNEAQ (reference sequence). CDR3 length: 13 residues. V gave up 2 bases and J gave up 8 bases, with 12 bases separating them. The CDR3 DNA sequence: TGTGCCAGCAGCTTACTAGGGAGTGAGGGCTACACCTTC. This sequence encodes CASSLLGSEGYTF.

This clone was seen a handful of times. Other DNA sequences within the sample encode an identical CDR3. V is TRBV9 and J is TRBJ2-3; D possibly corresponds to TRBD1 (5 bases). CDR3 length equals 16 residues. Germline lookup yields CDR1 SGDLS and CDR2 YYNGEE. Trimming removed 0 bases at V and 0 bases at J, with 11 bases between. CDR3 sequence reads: CASSVGGRPSTDTQYF. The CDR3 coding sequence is TGTGCCAGCAGCGTAGGGGGCAGGCCAAGCACAGATACGCAGTATTTT.

Written as DNA, the CDR3 is TGTGCCAGCAGCCCAGGACTAGCGGTCTACGAGCAGTACTTC. Translation gives CASSPGLAVYEQYF. The J gene is TRBJ2-7, the V gene TRBV4-2; 10 bases are a match to TRBD2. CDR3 length: 14 amino acids. Trimming removed 4 bases from V and 3 bases from J; junction bases left unmatched: 3. Germline V gene data show CDR1 as LGHNA and CDR2 as YNFKEQ.

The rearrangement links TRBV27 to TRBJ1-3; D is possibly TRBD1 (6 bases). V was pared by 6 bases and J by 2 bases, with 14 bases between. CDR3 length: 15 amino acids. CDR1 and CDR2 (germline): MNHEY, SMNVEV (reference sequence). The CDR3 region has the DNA TGTGCCAGCAGACACTCCGGGACAACTGGAAACACCATATATTTT. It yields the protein CASRHSGTTGNTIYF.

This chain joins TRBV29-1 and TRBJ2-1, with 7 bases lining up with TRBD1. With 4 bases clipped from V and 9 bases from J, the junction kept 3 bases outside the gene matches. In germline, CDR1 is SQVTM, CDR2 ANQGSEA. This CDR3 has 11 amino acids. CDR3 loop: CSVGQGIEQFF. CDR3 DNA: TGCAGCGTTGGACAGGGAATTGAGCAGTTCTTC.

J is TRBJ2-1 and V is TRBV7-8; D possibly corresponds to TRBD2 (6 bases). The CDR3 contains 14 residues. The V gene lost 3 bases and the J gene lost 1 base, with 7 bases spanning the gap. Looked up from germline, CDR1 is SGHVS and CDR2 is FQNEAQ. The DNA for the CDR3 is TGTGCCAGCAGCTTGCTAGCGTCCTACAATGAGCAGTTCTTC. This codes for CASSLLASYNEQFF.

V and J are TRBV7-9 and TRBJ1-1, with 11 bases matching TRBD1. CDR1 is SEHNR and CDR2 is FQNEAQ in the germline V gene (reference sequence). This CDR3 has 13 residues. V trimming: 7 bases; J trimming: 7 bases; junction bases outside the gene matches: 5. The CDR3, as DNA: TGTGCCAGCAACGGACAGGGGGCCCTTGAAGCTTTCTTT. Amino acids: CASNGQGALEAFF.

CDR3 amino acids: CASSLGQTSGNTIYF. CDR3 DNA: TGCGCCAGCAGCTTGGGACAAACCTCTGGAAACACCATATATTTT. The chain is built from TRBV5-1 and TRBJ1-3; D remains ambiguous. The V end was cut by 0 bases, the J end by 0 bases, with 7 bases between. CDR1 is SGHRS, CDR2 YFSETQ, per germline. The length of the CDR3 is 15 residues. Complete variable domain (other parts from reference TRBV5-1 and TRBJ1-3): KAGVTQTPRYLIKTRGQQVTLSCSPISGHRSVSWYQQTPGQGLQFLFEYFSETQRNKGNFPGRFSGRQFSNSRSEMNVSTLELGDSALYLCASSLGQTSGNTIYFGEGSWLTVV.

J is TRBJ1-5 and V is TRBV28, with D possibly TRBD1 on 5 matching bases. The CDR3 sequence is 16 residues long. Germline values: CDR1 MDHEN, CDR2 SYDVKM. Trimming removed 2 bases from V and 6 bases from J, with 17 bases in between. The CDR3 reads CASSLLDPGRGQPQHF. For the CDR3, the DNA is TGTGCCAGCAGTTTACTGGACCCGGGGAGGGGTCAGCCCCAGCATTTT. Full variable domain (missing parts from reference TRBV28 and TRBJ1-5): DVKVTQSSRYLVKRTGEKVFLECVQDMDHENMFWYRQDPGLGLRLIYFSYDVKMKEKGDIPEGYSVSREKKERFSLILESASTNQTSMYLCASSLLDPGRGQPQHFGDGTRLSIL.

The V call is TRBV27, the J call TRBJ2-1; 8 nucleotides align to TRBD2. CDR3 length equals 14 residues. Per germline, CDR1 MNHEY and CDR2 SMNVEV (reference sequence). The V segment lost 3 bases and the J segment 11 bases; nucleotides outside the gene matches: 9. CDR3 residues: CASSFRSSGTQQFF. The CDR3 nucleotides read TGTGCCAGCAGTTTTCGGAGTAGCGGGACGCAGCAGTTCTTC.

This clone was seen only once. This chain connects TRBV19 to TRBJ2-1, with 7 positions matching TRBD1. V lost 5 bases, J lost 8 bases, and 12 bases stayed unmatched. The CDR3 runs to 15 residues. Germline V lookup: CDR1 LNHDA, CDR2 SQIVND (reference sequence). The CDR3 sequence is CASSPPRQGTHEQFF. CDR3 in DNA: TGTGCCAGTAGTCCTCCGCGACAGGGTACACATGAGCAGTTCTTC.

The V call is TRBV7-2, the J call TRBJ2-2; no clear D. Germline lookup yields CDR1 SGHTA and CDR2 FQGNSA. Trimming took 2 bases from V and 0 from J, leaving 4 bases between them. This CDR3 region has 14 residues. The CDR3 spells CASSLLPNTGELFF. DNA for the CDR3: TGTGCCAGCAGCTTACTCCCGAACACCGGGGAGCTGTTTTTT.